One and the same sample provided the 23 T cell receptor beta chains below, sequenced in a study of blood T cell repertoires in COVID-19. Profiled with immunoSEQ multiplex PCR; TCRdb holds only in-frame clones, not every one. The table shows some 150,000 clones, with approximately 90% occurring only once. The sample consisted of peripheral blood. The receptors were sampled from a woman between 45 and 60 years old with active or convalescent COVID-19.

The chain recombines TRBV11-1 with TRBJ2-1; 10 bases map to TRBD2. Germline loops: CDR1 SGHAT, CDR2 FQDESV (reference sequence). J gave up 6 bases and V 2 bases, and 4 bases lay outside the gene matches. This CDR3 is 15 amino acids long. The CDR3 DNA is TGTGCCAGCAGCTTACTAGCGGGAGCTCCCAATGAGCAGTTCTTC. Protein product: CASSLLAGAPNEQFF.

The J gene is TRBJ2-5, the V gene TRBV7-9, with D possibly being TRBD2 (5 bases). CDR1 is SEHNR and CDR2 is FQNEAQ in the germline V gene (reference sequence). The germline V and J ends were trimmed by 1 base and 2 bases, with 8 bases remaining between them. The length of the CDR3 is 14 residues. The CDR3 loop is CASSLGLAQETQYF. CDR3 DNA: TGTGCCAGCAGCTTAGGCCTAGCACAAGAGACCCAGTACTTC. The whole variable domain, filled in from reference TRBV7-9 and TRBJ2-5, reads DTGVSQNPRHKITKRGQNVTFRCDPISEHNRLYWYRQTLGQGPEFLTYFQNEAQLEKSRLLSDRFSAERPKGSFSTLEIQRTEQGDSAMYLCASSLGLAQETQYFGPGTRLLVL.

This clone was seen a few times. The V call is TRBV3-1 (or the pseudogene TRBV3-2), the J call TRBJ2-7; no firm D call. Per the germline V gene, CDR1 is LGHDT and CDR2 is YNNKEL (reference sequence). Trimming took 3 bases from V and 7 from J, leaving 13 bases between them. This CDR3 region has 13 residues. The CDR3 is CASSQGRLSEQYF. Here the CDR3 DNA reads TGTGCCAGCAGCCAGGGCCGTCTTAGTGAGCAGTACTTC.

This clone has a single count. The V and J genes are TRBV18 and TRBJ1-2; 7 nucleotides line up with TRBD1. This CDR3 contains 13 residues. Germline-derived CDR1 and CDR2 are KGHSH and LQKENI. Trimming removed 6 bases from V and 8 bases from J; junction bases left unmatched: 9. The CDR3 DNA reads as TGTGCCAGCTCGACTGGGACAGATTACGGCTACACCTTC. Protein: CASSTGTDYGYTF.

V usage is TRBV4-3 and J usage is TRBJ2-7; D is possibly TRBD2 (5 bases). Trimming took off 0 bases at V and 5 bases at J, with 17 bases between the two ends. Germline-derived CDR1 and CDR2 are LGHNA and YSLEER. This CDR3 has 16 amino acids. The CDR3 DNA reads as TGCGCCAGCAGCCAAGATCTTACGGGGTTGCAGGACGAGCAGTACTTC. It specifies CASSQDLTGLQDEQYF.

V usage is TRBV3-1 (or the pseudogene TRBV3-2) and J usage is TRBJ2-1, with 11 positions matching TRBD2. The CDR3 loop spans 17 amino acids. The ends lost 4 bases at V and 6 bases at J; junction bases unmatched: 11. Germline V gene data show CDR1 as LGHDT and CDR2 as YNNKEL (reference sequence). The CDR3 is CASSLTSGSRRGNEQFF. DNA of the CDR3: TGTGCCAGCAGCCTAACTAGCGGGAGCCGACGTGGCAATGAGCAGTTCTTC.

CDR3 coding DNA: TGTGCCTGGAGCGAGGGTCCACCCCTCCACTTT. It specifies CAWSEGPPLHF. The V call is TRBV30, the J call TRBJ1-6, with D unresolved. This CDR3 region has 11 residues. The V end was cut by 3 bases, the J end by 11 bases, with 8 bases between. Germline V gene lookup returns CDR1 GTSNPN and CDR2 SVGIG (reference sequence).

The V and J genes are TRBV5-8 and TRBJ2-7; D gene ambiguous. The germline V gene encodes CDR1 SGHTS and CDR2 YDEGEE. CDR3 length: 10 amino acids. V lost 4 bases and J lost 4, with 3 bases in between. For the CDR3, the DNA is TGTGCCAGCAGCCGGTACGAGCAGTACTTC. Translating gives CASSRYEQYF.

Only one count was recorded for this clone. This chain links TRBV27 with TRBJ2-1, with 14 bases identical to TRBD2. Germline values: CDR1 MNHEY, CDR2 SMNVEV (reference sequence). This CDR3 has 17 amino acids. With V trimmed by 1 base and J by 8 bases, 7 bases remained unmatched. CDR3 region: CASSLLGLAGVLDEQFF. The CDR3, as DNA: TGTGCCAGCAGTTTATTGGGACTAGCGGGAGTTCTGGATGAGCAGTTCTTC.

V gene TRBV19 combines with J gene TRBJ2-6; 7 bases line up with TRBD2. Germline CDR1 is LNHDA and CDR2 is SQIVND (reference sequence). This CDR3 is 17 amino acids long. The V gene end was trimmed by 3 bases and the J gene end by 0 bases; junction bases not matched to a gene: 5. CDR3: CASSIPGGVSGANVLTF. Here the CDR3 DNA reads TGTGCCAGTAGTATCCCGGGGGGAGTCTCTGGGGCCAACGTCCTGACTTTC.

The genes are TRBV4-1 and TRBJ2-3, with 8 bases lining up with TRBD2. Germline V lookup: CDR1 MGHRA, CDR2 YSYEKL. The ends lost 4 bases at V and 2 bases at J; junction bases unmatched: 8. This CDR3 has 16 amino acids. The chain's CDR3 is CASSLLAGGSTDTQYF. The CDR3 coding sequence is TGCGCCAGCAGCCTCCTTGCGGGGGGCTCCACAGATACGCAGTATTTT.

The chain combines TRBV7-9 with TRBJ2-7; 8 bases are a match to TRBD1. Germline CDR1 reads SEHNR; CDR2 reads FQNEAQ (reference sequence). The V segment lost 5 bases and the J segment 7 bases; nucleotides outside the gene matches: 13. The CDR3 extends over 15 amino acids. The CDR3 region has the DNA TGTGCCAGCAGCCCCCACGGGCAGGGGGCCGAGGAGCAGTACTTC. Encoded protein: CASSPHGQGAEEQYF.

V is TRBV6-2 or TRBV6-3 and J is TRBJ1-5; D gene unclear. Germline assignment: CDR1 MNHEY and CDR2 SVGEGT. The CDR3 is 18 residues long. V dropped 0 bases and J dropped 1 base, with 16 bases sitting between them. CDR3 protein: CASSYSRMSVISNQPQHF. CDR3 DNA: TGTGCCAGCAGTTACTCGCGGATGTCGGTCATAAGCAATCAGCCCCAGCATTTT.

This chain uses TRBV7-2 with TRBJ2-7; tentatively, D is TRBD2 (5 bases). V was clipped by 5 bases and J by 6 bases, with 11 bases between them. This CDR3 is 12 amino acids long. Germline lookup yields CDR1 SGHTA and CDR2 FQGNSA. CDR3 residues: CASSPTRIEQYF. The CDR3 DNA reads TGTGCCAGCAGCCCAACTAGAATCGAGCAGTACTTC.

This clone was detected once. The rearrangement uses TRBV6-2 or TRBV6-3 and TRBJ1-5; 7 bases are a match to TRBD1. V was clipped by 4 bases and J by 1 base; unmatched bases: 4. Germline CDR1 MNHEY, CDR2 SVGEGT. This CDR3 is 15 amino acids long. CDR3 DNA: TGTGCCAGCAGTTCGGGACAGAAGAGCAATCAGCCCCAGCATTTT. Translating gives CASSSGQKSNQPQHF.

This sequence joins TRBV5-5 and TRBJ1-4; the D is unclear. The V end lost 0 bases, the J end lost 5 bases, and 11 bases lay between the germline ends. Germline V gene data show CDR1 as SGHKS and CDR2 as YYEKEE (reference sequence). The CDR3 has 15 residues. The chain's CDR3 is CASSLAPRTNEKLFF. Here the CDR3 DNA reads TGTGCCAGCAGCTTGGCACCCAGAACCAATGAAAAACTGTTTTTT.

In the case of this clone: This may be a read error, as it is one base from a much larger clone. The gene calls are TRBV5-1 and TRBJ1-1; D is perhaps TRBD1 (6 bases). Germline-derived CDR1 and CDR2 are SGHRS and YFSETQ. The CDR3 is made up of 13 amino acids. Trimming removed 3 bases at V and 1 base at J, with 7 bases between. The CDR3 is CASSSTGNTEAFF. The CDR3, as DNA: TGCGCCAGCAGCTCGACAGGGAACACTGAAGCTTTCTTT.

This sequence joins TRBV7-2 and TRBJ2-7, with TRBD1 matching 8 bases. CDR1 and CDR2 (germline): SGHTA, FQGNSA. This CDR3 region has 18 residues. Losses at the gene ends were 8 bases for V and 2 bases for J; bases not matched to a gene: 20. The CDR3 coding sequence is TGTGCCAGCGGCGCGACAGGGGTGTTATATGGGCCGCCCTACGAGCAGTACTTC. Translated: CASGATGVLYGPPYEQYF.

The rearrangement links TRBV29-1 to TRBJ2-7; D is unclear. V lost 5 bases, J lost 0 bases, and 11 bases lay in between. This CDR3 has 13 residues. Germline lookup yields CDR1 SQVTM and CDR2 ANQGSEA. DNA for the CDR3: TGCAGCGTTCAAGGTTCTAGCTCCTACGAGCAGTACTTC. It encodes CSVQGSSSYEQYF.

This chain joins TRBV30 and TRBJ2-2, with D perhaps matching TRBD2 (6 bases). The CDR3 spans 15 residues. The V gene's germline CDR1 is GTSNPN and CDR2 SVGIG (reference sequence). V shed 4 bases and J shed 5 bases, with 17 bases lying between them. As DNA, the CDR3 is TGTGCCTGGACCTCGGGCAGGGCGGGGACCGGGGAGCTGTTTTTT. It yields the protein CAWTSGRAGTGELFF.

The CDR3 protein is CASSTAGGSPLHF. The CDR3 DNA reads TGTGCCAGTAGTACGGCGGGGGGTTCACCCCTCCACTTT. The rearrangement uses TRBV19 and TRBJ1-6; possibly TRBD1 for D (5 bases). Trimming took off 4 bases at V and 9 bases at J, with 10 bases between the two ends. The germline V gene has CDR1 LNHDA and CDR2 SQIVND (reference sequence). The CDR3 runs 13 residues.

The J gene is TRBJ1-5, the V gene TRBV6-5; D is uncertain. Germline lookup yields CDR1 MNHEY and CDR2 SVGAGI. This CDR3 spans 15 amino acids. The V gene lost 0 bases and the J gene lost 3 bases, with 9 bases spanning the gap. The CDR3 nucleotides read TGTGCCAGCAGTTACTCGCCGGCGGCCAATCAGCCCCAGCATTTT. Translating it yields CASSYSPAANQPQHF.

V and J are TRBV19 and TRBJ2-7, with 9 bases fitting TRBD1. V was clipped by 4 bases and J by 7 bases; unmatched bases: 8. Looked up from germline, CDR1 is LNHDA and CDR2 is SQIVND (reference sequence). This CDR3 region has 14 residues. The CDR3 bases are TGTGCCAGTAGTAGACGGGACAGGGCGTGGGAGCAGTACTTC. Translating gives CASSRRDRAWEQYF.